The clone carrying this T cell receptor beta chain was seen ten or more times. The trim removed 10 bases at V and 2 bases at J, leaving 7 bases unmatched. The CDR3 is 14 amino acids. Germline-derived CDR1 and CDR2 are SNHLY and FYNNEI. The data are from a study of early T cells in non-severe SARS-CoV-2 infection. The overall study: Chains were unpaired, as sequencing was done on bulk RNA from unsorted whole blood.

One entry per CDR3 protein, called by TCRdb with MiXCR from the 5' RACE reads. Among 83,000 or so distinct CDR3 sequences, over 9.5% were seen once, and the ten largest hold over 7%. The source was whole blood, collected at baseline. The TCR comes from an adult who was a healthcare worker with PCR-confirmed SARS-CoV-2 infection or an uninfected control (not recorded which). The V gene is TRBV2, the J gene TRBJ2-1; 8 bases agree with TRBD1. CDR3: CAIYRGNTYNEQFF. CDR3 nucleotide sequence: TGTGCCATCTACAGGGGGAACACCTACAATGAGCAGTTCTTC.